This T cell receptor (beta chain) came from a study of PD-1 blockade in classical Hodgkin lymphoma. Findings of the study overall: Relapsed/refractory patients reportedly had lower baseline diversity than newly diagnosed patients.

Time point reported: newly diagnosed, previously untreated cHL patient sample. PBMCs from patients with newly diagnosed, untreated classical Hodgkin lymphoma served as a comparison group for the relapsed/refractory trial patients. On this clone itself: No antigen is known for it.

Libraries were prepared by immunoSEQ multiplex PCR; TCRdb keeps only in-frame clonotypes and omits some of them. Of roughly 20,000 clones listed, less than 95% are singletons. The CDR3 has 13 residues. V was pared by 5 bases and J by 5 bases, with 14 bases between. The germline V gene has CDR1 SQVTM and CDR2 ANQGSEA. The rearrangement links TRBV29-1 to TRBJ2-3; D gene unclear. Sequenced sample: peripheral blood mononuclear cells (PBMCs). The sequence was collected from a human donor with classical Hodgkin lymphoma. The CDR3 region is CSVRLTWRDTQYF. The CDR3 region has the DNA TGCAGCGTTCGTTTGACCTGGCGAGATACGCAGTATTTT.